The 10 T cell receptor beta chains in this list originate from one sample, sequenced in a study of T cell responses to AZD1222 COVID-19 vaccine. Clones were sequenced by immunoSEQ multiplex PCR, and TCRdb holds only the in-frame ones, with some missing. Among some 70,000 clones, roughly 82% were seen once, and the ten largest hold around 5%. The specimen was peripheral blood, collected on day 0 of AZD1222 vaccination. These receptors were taken from an adult in good health.

CDR3 sequence (DNA): TGTGCCAGCAGTTATACATTTAACGGTGGCTACACCTTC. This codes for CASSYTFNGGYTF. The chain couples TRBV7-3 to TRBJ1-2, with D hard to call. Trimming left V 6 bases short and J 7 bases short, with 15 bases between. The CDR3 runs to 13 residues. CDR1 is SGHTA, CDR2 FQGTGA, per germline.

The chain couples TRBV12-5 to TRBJ2-3; D perhaps matches TRBD1 (5 bases). Trimming removed 5 bases from V and 6 bases from J, with 9 bases in between. The CDR3 contains 12 residues. From germline, CDR1 is LGHNT and CDR2 FRNRAP. This CDR3 is CASGPAGDTQYF. DNA of the CDR3: TGTGCTAGTGGTCCGGCAGGGGATACGCAGTATTTT.

This clone was counted once. The rearrangement links TRBV5-1 to TRBJ2-5; 8 bases fit TRBD1. The CDR3 runs to 16 residues. Looked up from germline, CDR1 is SGHRS and CDR2 is YFSETQ. Trimming at V came to 0 bases and at J to 6 bases, leaving 10 bases not matched to a gene. DNA of the CDR3: TGCGCCAGCAGCTTGGAAGGGCGGCAGGGGGCACAGACCCAGTACTTC. Protein product: CASSLEGRQGAQTQYF.

The gene calls are TRBV5-1 and TRBJ2-3, with D possibly TRBD2 on 6 matching bases. V gave up 0 bases and J gave up 2 bases, with 10 bases separating them. The CDR3 is made up of 15 amino acids. Germline V CDR1 and CDR2: SGHRS, YFSETQ. The CDR3 reads CASSLGLEDTDTQYF. The CDR3, as DNA: TGCGCCAGCAGCTTGGGACTAGAGGACACAGATACGCAGTATTTT.

The V call is TRBV5-1, the J call TRBJ2-3; 8 bases match TRBD2. Trimming at V came to 2 bases and at J to 0 bases, leaving 2 bases not matched to a gene. The length of the CDR3 is 15 residues. Per the germline V gene, CDR1 is SGHRS and CDR2 is YFSETQ. CDR3 nucleotides: TGCGCCAGCAGCTTTAGCGGGGCTAGCACAGATACGCAGTATTTT. As protein: CASSFSGASTDTQYF.

The rearrangement joins TRBV11-3 to TRBJ1-6; 8 bases line up with TRBD1. V was pared by 1 base and J by 10 bases, with 6 bases of the junction left unmatched. The CDR3 length is 15 residues. Germline lookup yields CDR1 SGHNT and CDR2 YENEEA. The CDR3 loop reads CASSLVRGQGSPLHF. In nucleotides, the CDR3 is TGTGCCAGCAGCTTAGTCAGGGGGCAAGGATCACCCCTCCACTTT. Full variable domain (remainder filled in from reference TRBV11-3 and TRBJ1-6): EAGVVQSPRYKIIEKKQPVAFWCNPISGHNTLYWYLQNLGQGPELLIRYENEEAVDDSQLPKDRFSAERLKGVDSTLKIQPAELGDSAVYLCASSLVRGQGSPLHFGNGTRLTVT.

The chain has TRBV5-1 and TRBJ2-1; D is unclear. The CDR3 has 14 residues. V lost 0 bases and J lost 4, with 8 bases in between. Germline loops: CDR1 SGHRS, CDR2 YFSETQ. The CDR3 DNA is TGCGCCAGCAGCTTGGCCGGAGAATACAATGAGCAGTTCTTC. Translating gives CASSLAGEYNEQFF.

The chain is built from TRBV13 and TRBJ1-4; no clear D. Germline-derived CDR1 and CDR2 are PRHDT and FYEKMQ (reference sequence). The CDR3 covers 16 residues. V was cut by 2 bases and J by 7 bases, with 17 bases left in between. CDR3 protein: CASSLNPTRDGEKLFF. The DNA for the CDR3 is TGTGCCAGCAGCTTAAACCCCACCCGTGACGGTGAAAAACTGTTTTTT. Combining the CDR3 with reference TRBV13 and TRBJ1-4 gives the whole variable domain AAGVIQSPRHLIKEKRETATLKCYPIPRHDTVYWYQQGPGQDPQFLISFYEKMQSDKGSIPDRFSAQQFSDYHSELNMSSLELGDSALYFCASSLNPTRDGEKLFFGSGTQLSVL.

The chain combines TRBV3-1 (or the pseudogene TRBV3-2) with TRBJ1-4, with D possibly being TRBD1 (6 bases). The germline V gene has CDR1 LGHDT and CDR2 YNNKEL (reference sequence). This CDR3 has 18 amino acids. Trimming cost V 0 bases and J 8 bases, with 22 bases left between them. The CDR3: CASSQEGGPGTLSEKLFF. The CDR3 nucleotides are TGTGCCAGCAGCCAAGAGGGGGGCCCCGGGACACTTAGCGAAAAACTGTTTTTT.

CDR3 coding DNA: TGTGCCAGCAGCTGGAAAGGACAGGGGGCTGGCGGGGAGCTGTTTTTT. It specifies CASSWKGQGAGGELFF. This chain uses TRBV5-6 with TRBJ2-2, with TRBD1 identical over 11 bases. This CDR3 is 16 amino acids long. J lost 7 bases, V lost 3 bases, and 8 bases had no gene match. Germline V gene data show CDR1 as SGHDT and CDR2 as YYEEEE.